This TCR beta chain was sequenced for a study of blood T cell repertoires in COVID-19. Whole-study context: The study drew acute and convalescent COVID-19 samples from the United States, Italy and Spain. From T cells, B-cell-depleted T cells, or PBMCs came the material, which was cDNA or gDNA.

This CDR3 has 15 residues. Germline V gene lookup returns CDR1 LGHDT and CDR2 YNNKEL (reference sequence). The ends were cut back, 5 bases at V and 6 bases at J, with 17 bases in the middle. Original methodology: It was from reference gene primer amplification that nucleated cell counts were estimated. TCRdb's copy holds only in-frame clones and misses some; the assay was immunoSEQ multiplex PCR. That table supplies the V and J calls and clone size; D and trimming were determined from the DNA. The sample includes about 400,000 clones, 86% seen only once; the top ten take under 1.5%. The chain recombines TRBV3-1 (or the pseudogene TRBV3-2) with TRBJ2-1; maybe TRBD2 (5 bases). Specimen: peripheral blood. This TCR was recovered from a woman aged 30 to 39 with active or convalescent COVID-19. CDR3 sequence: CASSSTHGGLNEQFF. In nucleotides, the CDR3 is TGTGCCAGCAGCTCTACTCACGGAGGTCTCAATGAGCAGTTCTTC.